This entry lists 7 T cell receptor beta chains sequenced from one sample in a study of tumor and adjacent non-tumor tissue in lung cancer. Three rounds of nested PCR, following a modified ARM-PCR protocol, produced the TCRbeta library. MiXCR, applied by TCRdb to the multiplex PCR reads, yields one record per CDR3 protein. The table includes approximately 80,000 distinct CDR3 sequences, roughly 80% detected once. RNA was extracted from bulk tissue without any cell sorting. Distant lung tissue was collected more than 3 cm away from the tumor edge. The material sequenced was distant non-tumor lung tissue. The source of these receptors is a man in his 60s with non-small cell lung cancer.

To note about this clonotype: Without the conserved terminal phenylalanine or tryptophan, this CDR3 likely stems from a read error. The chain carries TRBV11-3 and TRBJ2-7, with D possibly matching TRBD2 (5 bases). CDR3 length equals 13 residues. Germline lookup yields CDR1 SGHNT and CDR2 YENEEA. CDR3 DNA: TGTGCTAGCAGCCCCCGGAGGCCCTACGAGCAGTACTTA. This encodes CASSPRRPYEQYL.

Details on this clonotype: No conserved phenylalanine or tryptophan ends this CDR3, so it is likely a read error. The CDR3 is CASSPARGAQPQHL. CDR3 DNA: TGTGCCAGCAGCCCCGCCCGGGGGGCTCAGCCCCAGCATTTG. The chain couples TRBV7-9 to TRBJ1-5, with D possibly TRBD1 on 6 matching bases. Germline lookup yields CDR1 SEHNR and CDR2 FQNEAQ (reference sequence). The CDR3 has 14 amino acids. Trimming removed 5 bases from V and 6 bases from J, with 14 bases in between.

This clonotype has just one count. A read error may explain this, as a much larger clone is one base away. This chain uses TRBV5-4 with TRBJ1-1, with a weak D call TRBD1 (6 bases). Germline V lookup: CDR1 SGHNT, CDR2 YYREEE (reference sequence). There are 15 residues in the CDR3. Trimming took 3 bases from V and 1 from J, leaving 13 bases between them. CDR3 loop: CASSSGTMKNTEAFF. The DNA of the CDR3 is TGTGCCAGCAGCTCAGGGACAATGAAGAACACTGAAGCTTTCTTT.

This rearrangement joins TRBV12-5 to TRBJ2-3; 7 positions match TRBD1. The CDR3 runs to 16 residues. Germline CDR1 is LGHNT and CDR2 is FRNRAP. Trimming cost V 1 base and J 15 bases; bases outside gene matches: 19. CDR3 nucleotide sequence: TGTGCTAGTGGTTTGGGGGTCAGGGACAGCACAGATACTCACTATTTT. This encodes CASGLGVRDSTDTHYF.

With respect to this clonotype: One end of the junction does not line up with germline, which may come from a read error. This chain links TRBV29-1 with TRBJ2-3, with D maybe TRBD1 (5 bases). The CDR3 totals 12 residues. Germline CDR1 reads SQVTM; CDR2 reads ANQGSEA. The CDR3 bases are TGCAGCGTTAACAGGCGCACTGATACGCAGTATTTT. Its protein product is CSVNRRTDTQYF.

The chain uses TRBV5-1 and TRBJ2-3; the match to TRBD2 covers 7 bases. Germline V gene lookup returns CDR1 SGHRS and CDR2 YFSETQ. V shed 6 bases and J 6 bases; nucleotides not matched to a gene: 10. CDR3 length equals 14 residues. The CDR3 DNA is TGCGCCAGCAACTCCTCGGACGGGGGGGATACGCAGTATTTT. Amino acid sequence: CASNSSDGGDTQYF.

Points on this clonotype: One junction end disagrees with the germline gene, perhaps due to a read error. The chain links TRBV6-5 to TRBJ2-5; either TRBD1 or TRBD2 may fit D (5 bases each). The CDR3 length is 15 residues. The V gene's germline CDR1 is MNHEY and CDR2 SVGAGI. The CDR3 spells CAGSYLGRYQETQYF. The CDR3 DNA is TGTGCCGGCAGTTACTTGGGACGGTACCAAGAGACCCAGTACTTC.